The sequence of this TCR beta chain was determined in a study of T cell repertoires in cytomegalovirus infection. About the research overall: CMV epitopes in the study were HLA-C-restricted (recently identified) and HLA-B-restricted (well studied). Both a matching HLA type and CMV infection were indicated by public TCR beta signatures. The study, taken as a whole, reports: HLA-C-restricted CMV clonotypes gave the most frequent clonotype in two of eight donors. There were carriers of CMV plus the relevant HLA, and cumulative public TCR beta family frequency identified them.

Via MiXCR, TCRdb re-called the reads, giving one row per CDR3 protein. Among hundreds of thousands of distinct CDR3 sequences, about 33% were seen once, and the ten largest hold over 15%. Concerning this clonotype: Its antigen is not known.

CDR3 length: 12 residues. The germline V gene encodes CDR1 KGHDR and CDR2 SFDVKD. V was shortened by 2 bases and J by 15 bases, with 13 bases between the two germline ends. V and J are TRBV24-1 and TRBJ1-5; no clear D gene. The material sequenced was cultured PBMCs, taken from culture after CMV antigen stimulation. The receptor's source is a human donor in good health (CMV status not recorded). Some clones in this sample may be carry-over from other donors' samples. The CDR3 loop is CATSDSTGSRHF. The CDR3 nucleotides are TGTGCCACCAGTGATTCAACGGGGTCTAGGCATTTT.